The rows below give T cell receptor beta chains drawn from one sample of a study of radiation and T cells in renal cell carcinoma. The protocol was immunoSEQ multiplex PCR, while the TCRdb copy is restricted to in-frame clones and leaves out a portion. Among approximately 100,000 clones, approximately 86% were seen once, and the ten largest hold less than 10%. This specimen was blood, taken from a patient whose treatment included radiotherapy and nephrectomy. The receptors were gathered from a man aged 50 to 60 with renal cell carcinoma. Both conserved end residues are part of each CDR3. The order of the fields is J gene, clone size, V gene, D gene, CDR3 length, CDR3 DNA, CDR3 protein. The D gene is left open where the match is weak. Size values are once, few and many counts, or a class for expanded clones, and some rows have none.

>TRBJ2-3|.|TRBV6-5|TRBD2|12
TGTGCCACCCTAGCGGCCACAGATACGCAGTATTTT
CATLAATDTQYF
>TRBJ1-4|.|TRBV6-5|.|15
TGTGCCAGCAGTTACTCGCTGGGAACTAATGAAAAACTGTTTTTT
CASSYSLGTNEKLFF
>TRBJ2-3|.|TRBV2|TRBD2|15
TGTGCCAGCAGACCGGGACTAGCGAACACAGATACGCAGTATTTT
CASRPGLANTDTQYF
>TRBJ2-3|once|TRBV19|TRBD2|14
TGTGCCAGTAGTCCAGGACTAGTTACAGATACGCAGTATTTT
CASSPGLVTDTQYF
>TRBJ2-3|.|TRBV6-5|TRBD2|15
TGTGCCAGCAGTTACCAGCGGGGCCACACAGATACGCAGTATTTT
CASSYQRGHTDTQYF
>TRBJ2-2|.|TRBV7-7|.|12
TGTGCTAGCGGCCCGCTGTCCGGGGAGCTGTTTTTT
CASGPLSGELFF
>TRBJ2-2|.|TRBV9|TRBD2|16
TGTGCCAGCAGCCAGGGACTAGCGGCAAACACCGGGGAGCTGTTTTTT
CASSQGLAANTGELFF
>TRBJ2-5|.|TRBV6-1|.|13
TGTGCCAGCAGGTTGGTGGACCAAGAGACCCAGTACTTC
CASRLVDQETQYF
>TRBJ1-2|.|TRBV5-4|.|13
TGTGCCAGCAGCTTGGTGGGGGCGGAAGGCTACACCTTC
CASSLVGAEGYTF
>TRBJ1-6|.|TRBV7-2|TRBD1|15
TGTGCCAGCAGCTTAGCCGGGACAGCGAGCGTGGCCCTCCACTTT
CASSLAGTASVALHF
>TRBJ2-5|.|TRBV9|.|14
TGTGCCAGCAGCGTAGATCAGGGGTTGGGGACCCAGTACTTC
CASSVDQGLGTQYF
>TRBJ2-1|.|TRBV6-6|.|16
TGTGCCAGCAGTAACCTAGAGGGACAAATGGACAATGAGCAGTTCTTC
CASSNLEGQMDNEQFF
>TRBJ2-1|.|TRBV5-1|.|16
TGCGCCAGCAGCTTGGCCGGGGTTTTTGGGGACAATGAGCAGTTCTTC
CASSLAGVFGDNEQFF
>TRBJ2-7|.|TRBV7-9|.|14
TGTGCCAGCAGCTTAACAGGTGGAAGAGACGAGCAGTACTTC
CASSLTGGRDEQYF
>TRBJ2-4|few|TRBV28|.|16
TGTGCCAGCAGTTCGGCAGGGGACCTAGCCAAAAACATTCAGTACTTC
CASSSAGDLAKNIQYF
>TRBJ2-3|few|TRBV19|.|17
TGTGCCAGTAGTTCCCCGAGGGGGGTTCGGAGCACAGATACGCAGTATTTT
CASSSPRGVRSTDTQYF